These T cell receptor beta chains were read from a single sample in a study of cytomegalovirus exposure and HLA in healthy donors. The protocol was immunoSEQ multiplex PCR, while the TCRdb copy is restricted to in-frame clones and leaves out a portion. The repertoire holds roughly 280,000 clones, with around 66% as singletons. The sample was PBMCs. All receptors derive from a female donor in good health and CMV-seronegative. Each CDR3 is given with its conserved first and last residue. Each record gives: V gene, D gene, CDR3 length, J gene, clone size, CDR3 protein, CDR3 DNA. A D gene is named only where the DNA matches it firmly. Only part of the rows carry a size: once, few, many, or a class if the clone is expanded.

V gene: TRBV5-4; D gene: TRBD2; CDR3 length: 16; J gene: TRBJ2-7; clone size: -; CDR3 protein: CASSSRGVQPVYEQYF; CDR3 DNA: TGTGCCAGCAGCTCGCGGGGGGTGCAGCCGGTCTACGAGCAGTACTTC
V gene: TRBV27; D gene: -; CDR3 length: 15; J gene: TRBJ2-2; clone size: -; CDR3 protein: CASSLVSANTGELFF; CDR3 DNA: TGTGCCAGCAGTTTAGTTTCAGCGAACACCGGGGAGCTGTTTTTT
V gene: TRBV30; D gene: TRBD1; CDR3 length: 15; J gene: TRBJ2-3; clone size: -; CDR3 protein: CAWSSGTGSKDTQYF; CDR3 DNA: TGTGCCTGGAGCTCTGGGACAGGGTCCAAGGATACGCAGTATTTT
V gene: TRBV19; D gene: -; CDR3 length: 12; J gene: TRBJ1-2; clone size: few; CDR3 protein: CASSSDVGGYTF; CDR3 DNA: TGTGCCAGTAGTTCGGATGTGGGCGGCTACACCTTC
V gene: TRBV15; D gene: -; CDR3 length: 15; J gene: TRBJ1-1; clone size: -; CDR3 protein: CATSYAPGMNTEAFF; CDR3 DNA: TGTGCCACCAGCTACGCACCGGGGATGAACACTGAAGCTTTCTTT
V gene: TRBV30; D gene: -; CDR3 length: 13; J gene: TRBJ1-2; clone size: -; CDR3 protein: CAWSATPSGGYTF; CDR3 DNA: TGTGCCTGGAGTGCAACACCTTCAGGGGGCTACACCTTC
V gene: TRBV2; D gene: -; CDR3 length: 13; J gene: TRBJ2-5; clone size: once; CDR3 protein: CASSEIEGETQYF; CDR3 DNA: TGTGCCAGCAGTGAGATAGAGGGAGAGACCCAGTACTTC
V gene: TRBV25-1; D gene: -; CDR3 length: 15; J gene: TRBJ1-3; clone size: -; CDR3 protein: CASSEQGATGNTIYF; CDR3 DNA: TGTGCCAGCAGTGAGCAGGGTGCTACTGGAAACACCATATATTTT
V gene: TRBV11-2; D gene: -; CDR3 length: 15; J gene: TRBJ2-7; clone size: few; CDR3 protein: CASSLTRTRVYEQYF; CDR3 DNA: TGTGCCAGCAGCCTCACAAGGACTCGGGTCTACGAGCAGTACTTC
V gene: TRBV18; D gene: TRBD2; CDR3 length: 18; J gene: TRBJ2-3; clone size: few; CDR3 protein: CASSPLGLAGVPGDTQYF; CDR3 DNA: TGTGCCAGCTCACCACTAGGACTAGCGGGAGTACCGGGAGATACGCAGTATTTT
V gene: TRBV30; D gene: TRBD1; CDR3 length: 16; J gene: TRBJ1-5; clone size: once; CDR3 protein: CAWSQTGSALHQPQHF; CDR3 DNA: TGTGCCTGGAGCCAGACAGGGTCCGCCCTCCATCAGCCCCAGCATTTT
V gene: TRBV5-1; D gene: TRBD1; CDR3 length: 17; J gene: TRBJ1-1; clone size: -; CDR3 protein: CASSWGGTVYMNTEAFF; CDR3 DNA: TGCGCCAGCAGCTGGGGCGGGACAGTTTACATGAACACTGAAGCTTTCTTT
V gene: TRBV7-3; D gene: -; CDR3 length: 17; J gene: TRBJ2-2; clone size: -; CDR3 protein: CASSLMGRDHGTGELFF; CDR3 DNA: TGTGCCAGCAGCTTAATGGGGCGGGACCACGGGACCGGGGAGCTGTTTTTT
V gene: TRBV5-4; D gene: TRBD2; CDR3 length: 15; J gene: TRBJ2-1; clone size: -; CDR3 protein: CASSRTSGSPSEQFF; CDR3 DNA: TGTGCCAGCAGCCGGACTAGCGGGAGCCCCAGTGAGCAGTTCTTC
V gene: TRBV7-2; D gene: -; CDR3 length: 12; J gene: TRBJ2-1; clone size: few; CDR3 protein: CASSLVINEQFF; CDR3 DNA: TGTGCCAGCAGCTTAGTTATCAATGAGCAGTTCTTC
V gene: TRBV11-1; D gene: TRBD2; CDR3 length: 18; J gene: TRBJ2-5; clone size: -; CDR3 protein: CASSLARTAGGVQETQYF; CDR3 DNA: TGTGCCAGCAGCTTAGCCCGGACAGCGGGGGGGGTACAAGAGACCCAGTACTTC
V gene: TRBV28; D gene: -; CDR3 length: 11; J gene: TRBJ1-5; clone size: few; CDR3 protein: CASSFSQPQHF; CDR3 DNA: TGTGCCAGCAGTTTTAGCCAGCCCCAGCATTTT
V gene: TRBV7-9; D gene: -; CDR3 length: 13; J gene: TRBJ1-1; clone size: -; CDR3 protein: CASSSPGAPEAFF; CDR3 DNA: TGTGCCAGCAGCTCCCCTGGGGCCCCTGAAGCTTTCTTT
V gene: TRBV25-1; D gene: -; CDR3 length: 17; J gene: TRBJ2-2; clone size: few; CDR3 protein: CASSEYEFAGHTGELFF; CDR3 DNA: TGTGCCAGCAGTGAATATGAATTCGCAGGGCACACCGGGGAGCTGTTTTTT
V gene: TRBV11-3; D gene: TRBD2; CDR3 length: 16; J gene: TRBJ2-3; clone size: -; CDR3 protein: CASSLVTSGREDTQYF; CDR3 DNA: TGTGCCAGCAGCTTAGTGACTAGCGGGAGGGAAGATACGCAGTATTTT
V gene: TRBV5-3; D gene: TRBD2; CDR3 length: 16; J gene: TRBJ2-2; clone size: -; CDR3 protein: CARSLGLAANTGELFF; CDR3 DNA: TGTGCCAGAAGCTTGGGGCTAGCGGCGAACACCGGGGAGCTGTTTTTT
V gene: TRBV7-8; D gene: -; CDR3 length: 14; J gene: TRBJ2-7; clone size: -; CDR3 protein: CASSADRLSYEQYF; CDR3 DNA: TGTGCCAGCAGCGCTGACAGGCTCTCCTACGAGCAGTACTTC
V gene: TRBV6-6; D gene: TRBD2; CDR3 length: 15; J gene: TRBJ2-7; clone size: -; CDR3 protein: CASSYSGLASYEQYF; CDR3 DNA: TGTGCCAGCAGTTACTCCGGACTAGCTAGCTACGAGCAGTACTTC
V gene: TRBV11-3; D gene: TRBD2; CDR3 length: 12; J gene: TRBJ2-7; clone size: -; CDR3 protein: CASSREGNEQYF; CDR3 DNA: TGTGCCAGCAGCAGGGAGGGCAACGAGCAGTACTTC
V gene: TRBV21-1; D gene: -; CDR3 length: 15; J gene: TRBJ2-2; clone size: -; CDR3 protein: CASSKQGTNTGELFF; CDR3 DNA: TGTGCCAGCAGCAAACAGGGGACGAACACCGGGGAGCTGTTTTTT
V gene: TRBV9; D gene: -; CDR3 length: 14; J gene: TRBJ1-3; clone size: few; CDR3 protein: CASSGTGSGNTIYF; CDR3 DNA: TGTGCCAGCAGCGGTACAGGGTCTGGAAACACCATATATTTT
V gene: TRBV28; D gene: -; CDR3 length: 14; J gene: TRBJ2-7; clone size: -; CDR3 protein: CASSHRDNSYEQYF; CDR3 DNA: TGTGCCAGCAGCCACCGGGACAACTCCTACGAGCAGTACTTC
V gene: TRBV29-1; D gene: TRBD1; CDR3 length: 15; J gene: TRBJ2-2; clone size: -; CDR3 protein: CSVVRGQSNTGELFF; CDR3 DNA: TGCAGCGTTGTTCGGGGACAGTCGAACACCGGGGAGCTGTTTTTT
V gene: TRBV7-9; D gene: -; CDR3 length: 14; J gene: TRBJ1-5; clone size: -; CDR3 protein: CASSLEGGNQPQHF; CDR3 DNA: TGTGCCAGCAGCTTAGAAGGGGGCAATCAGCCCCAGCATTTT
V gene: TRBV4-1; D gene: -; CDR3 length: 16; J gene: TRBJ2-3; clone size: -; CDR3 protein: CASSLPIITKDTTQYF; CDR3 DNA: TGCGCCAGCAGCCTCCCAATTATAACGAAAGACACTACGCAGTATTTT
V gene: TRBV14; D gene: TRBD1; CDR3 length: 16; J gene: TRBJ1-3; clone size: -; CDR3 protein: CASSQAYRGSGNTIYF; CDR3 DNA: TGTGCCAGCAGCCAAGCTTACAGGGGCTCCGGAAACACCATATATTTT
V gene: TRBV28; D gene: -; CDR3 length: 15; J gene: TRBJ1-1; clone size: -; CDR3 protein: CASSIRSGMNTEAFF; CDR3 DNA: TGTGCCAGCAGTATCCGTTCAGGGATGAACACTGAAGCTTTCTTT